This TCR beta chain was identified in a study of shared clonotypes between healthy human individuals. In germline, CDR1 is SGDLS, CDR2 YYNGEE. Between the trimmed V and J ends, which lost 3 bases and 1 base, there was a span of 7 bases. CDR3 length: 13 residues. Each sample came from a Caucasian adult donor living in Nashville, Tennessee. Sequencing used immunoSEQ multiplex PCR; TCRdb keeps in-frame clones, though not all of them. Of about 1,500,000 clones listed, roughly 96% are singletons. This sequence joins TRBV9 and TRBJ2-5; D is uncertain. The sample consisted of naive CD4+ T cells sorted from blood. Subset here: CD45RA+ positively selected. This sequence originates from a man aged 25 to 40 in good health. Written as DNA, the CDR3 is TGTGCCAGCAGCGGAGTGGGCCAAGAGACCCAGTACTTC. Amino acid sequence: CASSGVGQETQYF. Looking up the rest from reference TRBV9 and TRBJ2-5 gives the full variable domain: DSGVTQTPKHLITATGQRVTLRCSPRSGDLSVYWYQQSLDQGLQFLIQYYNGEERAKGNILERFSAQQFPDLHSELNLSSLELGDSALYFCASSGVGQETQYFGPGTRLLVL.